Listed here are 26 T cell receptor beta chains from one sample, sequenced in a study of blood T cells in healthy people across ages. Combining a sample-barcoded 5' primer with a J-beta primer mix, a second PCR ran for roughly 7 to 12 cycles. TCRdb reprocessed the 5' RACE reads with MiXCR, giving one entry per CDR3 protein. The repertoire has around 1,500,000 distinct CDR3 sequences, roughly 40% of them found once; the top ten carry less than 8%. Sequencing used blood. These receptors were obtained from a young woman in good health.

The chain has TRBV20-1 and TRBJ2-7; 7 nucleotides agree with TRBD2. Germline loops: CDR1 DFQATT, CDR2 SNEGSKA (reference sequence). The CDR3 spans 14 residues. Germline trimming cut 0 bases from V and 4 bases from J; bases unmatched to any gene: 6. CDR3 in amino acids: CSARDPSGLYEQYF. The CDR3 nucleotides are TGCAGTGCTAGAGACCCTAGCGGCTTATACGAGCAGTACTTC.

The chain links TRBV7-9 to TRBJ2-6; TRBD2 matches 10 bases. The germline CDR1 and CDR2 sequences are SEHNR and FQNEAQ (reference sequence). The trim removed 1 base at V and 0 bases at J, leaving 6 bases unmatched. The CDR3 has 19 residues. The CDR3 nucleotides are TGTGCCAGCAGCTTAGGGACTAGCGGCGGGGTCTCTGGGGCCAACGTCCTGACTTTC. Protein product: CASSLGTSGGVSGANVLTF. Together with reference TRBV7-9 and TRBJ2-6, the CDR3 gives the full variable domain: DTGVSQNPRHKITKRGQNVTFRCDPISEHNRLYWYRQTLGQGPEFLTYFQNEAQLEKSRLLSDRFSAERPKGSFSTLEIQRTEQGDSAMYLCASSLGTSGGVSGANVLTFGAGSRLTVL.

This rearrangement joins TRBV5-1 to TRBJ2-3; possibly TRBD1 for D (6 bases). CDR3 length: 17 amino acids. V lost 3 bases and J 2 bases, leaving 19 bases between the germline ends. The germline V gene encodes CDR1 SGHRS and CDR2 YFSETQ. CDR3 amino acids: CASSSRAHRAPTDTQYF. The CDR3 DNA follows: TGCGCCAGCAGCTCCAGAGCCCACAGGGCCCCCACAGATACGCAGTATTTT.

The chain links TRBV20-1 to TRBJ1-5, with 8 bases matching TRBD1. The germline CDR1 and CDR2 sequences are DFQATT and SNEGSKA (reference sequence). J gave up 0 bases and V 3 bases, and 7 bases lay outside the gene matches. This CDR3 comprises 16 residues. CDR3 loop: CSASGQGAYSNQPQHF. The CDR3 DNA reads TGCAGTGCTAGTGGGCAGGGGGCTTATAGCAATCAGCCCCAGCATTTT.

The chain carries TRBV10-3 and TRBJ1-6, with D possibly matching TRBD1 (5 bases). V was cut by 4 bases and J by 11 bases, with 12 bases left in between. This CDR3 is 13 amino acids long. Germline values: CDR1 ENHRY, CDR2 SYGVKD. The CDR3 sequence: CAISAPGGPPLHF. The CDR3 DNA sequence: TGTGCCATCAGTGCTCCCGGGGGTCCACCCCTCCACTTT.

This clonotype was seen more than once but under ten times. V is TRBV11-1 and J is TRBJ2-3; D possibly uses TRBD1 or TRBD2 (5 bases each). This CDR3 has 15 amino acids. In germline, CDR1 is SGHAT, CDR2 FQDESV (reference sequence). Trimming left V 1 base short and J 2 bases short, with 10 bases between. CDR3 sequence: CASSLVGTNTDTQYF. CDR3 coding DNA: TGTGCCAGCAGCTTAGTCGGGACCAACACAGATACGCAGTATTTT.

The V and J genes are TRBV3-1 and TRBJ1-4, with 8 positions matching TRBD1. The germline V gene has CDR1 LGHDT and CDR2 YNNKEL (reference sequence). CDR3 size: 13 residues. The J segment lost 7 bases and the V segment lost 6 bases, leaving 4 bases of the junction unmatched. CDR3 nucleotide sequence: TGTGCCAGCAGACGACAGGGGAGTGAAAAACTGTTTTTT. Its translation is CASRRQGSEKLFF. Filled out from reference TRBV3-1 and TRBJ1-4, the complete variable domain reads DTAVSQTPKYLVTQMGNDKSIKCEQNLGHDTMYWYKQDSKKFLKIMFSYNNKELIINETVPNRFSPKSPDKAHLNLHINSLELGDSAVYFCASRRQGSEKLFFGSGTQLSVL.

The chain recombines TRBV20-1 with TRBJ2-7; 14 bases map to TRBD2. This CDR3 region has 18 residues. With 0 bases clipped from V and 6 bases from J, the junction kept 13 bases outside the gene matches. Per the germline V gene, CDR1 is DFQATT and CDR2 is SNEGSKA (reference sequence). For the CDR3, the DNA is TGCAGTGCTAGAGACCCCAACATCGGGACTAGCGGGAGCGCCGAGCAGTACTTC. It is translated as CSARDPNIGTSGSAEQYF.

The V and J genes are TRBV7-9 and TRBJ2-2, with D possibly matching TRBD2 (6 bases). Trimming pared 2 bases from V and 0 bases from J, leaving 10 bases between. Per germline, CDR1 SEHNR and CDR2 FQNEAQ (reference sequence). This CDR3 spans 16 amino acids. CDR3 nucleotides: TGTGCCAGCAGCTTACCCAGCGGGTCGAACACCGGGGAGCTGTTTTTT. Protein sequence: CASSLPSGSNTGELFF.

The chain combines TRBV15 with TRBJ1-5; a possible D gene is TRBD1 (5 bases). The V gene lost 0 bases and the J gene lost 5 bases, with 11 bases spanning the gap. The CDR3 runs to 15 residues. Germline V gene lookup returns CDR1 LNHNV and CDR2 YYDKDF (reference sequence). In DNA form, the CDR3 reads TGTGCCACCAGCAGAGATCCGGGGCCGGATCAGCCCCAGCATTTT. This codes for CATSRDPGPDQPQHF.

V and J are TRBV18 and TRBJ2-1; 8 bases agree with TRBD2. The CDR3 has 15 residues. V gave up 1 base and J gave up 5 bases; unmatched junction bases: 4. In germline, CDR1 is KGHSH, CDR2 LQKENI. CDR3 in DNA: TGTGCCAGCTCACCACAGCGGGAGTTCCACAATGAGCAGTTCTTC. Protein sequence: CASSPQREFHNEQFF. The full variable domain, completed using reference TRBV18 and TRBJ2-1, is NAGVMQNPRHLVRRRGQEARLRCSPMKGHSHVYWYRQLPEEGLKFMVYLQKENIIDESGMPKERFSAEFPKEGPSILRIQQVVRGDSAAYFCASSPQREFHNEQFFGPGTRLTVL.

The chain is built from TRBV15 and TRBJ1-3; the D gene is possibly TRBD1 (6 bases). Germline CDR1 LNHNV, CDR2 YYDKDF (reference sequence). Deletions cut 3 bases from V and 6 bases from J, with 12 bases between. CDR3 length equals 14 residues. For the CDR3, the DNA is TGTGCCACCAGCAGGGGGGGGGGCGAAAACACCATATATTTT. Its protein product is CATSRGGGENTIYF.

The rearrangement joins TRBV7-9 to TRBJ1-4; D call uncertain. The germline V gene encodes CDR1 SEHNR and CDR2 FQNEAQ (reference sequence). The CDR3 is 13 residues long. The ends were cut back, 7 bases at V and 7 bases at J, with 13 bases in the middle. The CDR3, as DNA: TGTGCCAGCATCCTATCGGAGGGTGAAAAACTGTTTTTT. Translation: CASILSEGEKLFF.

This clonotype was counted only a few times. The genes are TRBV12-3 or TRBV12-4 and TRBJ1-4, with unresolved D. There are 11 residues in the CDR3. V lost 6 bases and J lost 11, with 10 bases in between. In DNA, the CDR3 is TGTGCCAGCAGCTCGGGGTCCAAACTGTTTTTT. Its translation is CASSSGSKLFF.

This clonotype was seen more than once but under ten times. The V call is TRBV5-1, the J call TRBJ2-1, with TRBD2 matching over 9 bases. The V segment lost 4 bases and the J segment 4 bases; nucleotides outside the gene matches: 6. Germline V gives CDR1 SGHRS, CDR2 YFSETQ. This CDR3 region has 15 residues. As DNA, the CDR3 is TGCGCCAGCAGCAGTAGCGGGAGCCGGTACAATGAGCAGTTCTTC. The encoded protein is CASSSSGSRYNEQFF. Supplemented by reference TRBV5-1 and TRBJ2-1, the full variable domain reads KAGVTQTPRYLIKTRGQQVTLSCSPISGHRSVSWYQQTPGQGLQFLFEYFSETQRNKGNFPGRFSGRQFSNSRSEMNVSTLELGDSALYLCASSSSGSRYNEQFFGPGTRLTVL.

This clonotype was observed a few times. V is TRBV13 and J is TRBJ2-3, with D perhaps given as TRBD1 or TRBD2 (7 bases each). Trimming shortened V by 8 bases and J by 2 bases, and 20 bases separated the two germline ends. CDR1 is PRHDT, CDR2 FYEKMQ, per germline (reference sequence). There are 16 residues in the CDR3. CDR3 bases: TGTGCCAGCTTGGAACAGGGAGGGGGCACCACAGATACGCAGTATTTT. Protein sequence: CASLEQGGGTTDTQYF.

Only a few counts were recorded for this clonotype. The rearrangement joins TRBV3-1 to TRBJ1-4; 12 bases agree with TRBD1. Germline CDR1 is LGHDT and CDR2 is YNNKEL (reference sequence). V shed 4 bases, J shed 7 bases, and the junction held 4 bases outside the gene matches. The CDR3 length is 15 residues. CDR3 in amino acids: CASSPRDRGREKLFF. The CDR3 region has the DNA TGTGCCAGCAGCCCCCGGGACAGGGGGCGTGAAAAACTGTTTTTT.

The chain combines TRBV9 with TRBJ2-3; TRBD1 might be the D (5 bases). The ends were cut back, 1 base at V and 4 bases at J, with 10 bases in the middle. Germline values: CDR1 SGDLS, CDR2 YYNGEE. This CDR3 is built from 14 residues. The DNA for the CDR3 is TGTGCCAGCAGCGTACAGGGAAAGCCAGATACGCAGTATTTT. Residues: CASSVQGKPDTQYF.

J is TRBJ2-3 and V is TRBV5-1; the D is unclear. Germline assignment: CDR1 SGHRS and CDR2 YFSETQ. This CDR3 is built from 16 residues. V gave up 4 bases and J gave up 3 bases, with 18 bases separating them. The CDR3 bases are TGCGCCAGCAGCCCCGACGCCAGGATTGGGACAGATACGCAGTATTTT. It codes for CASSPDARIGTDTQYF.

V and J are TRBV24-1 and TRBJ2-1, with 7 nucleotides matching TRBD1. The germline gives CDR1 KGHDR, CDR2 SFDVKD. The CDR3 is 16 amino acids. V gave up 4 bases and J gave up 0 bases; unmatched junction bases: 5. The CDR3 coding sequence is TGTGCCACCAGTGACTCGGGACAGAGCTCCTACAATGAGCAGTTCTTC. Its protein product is CATSDSGQSSYNEQFF.

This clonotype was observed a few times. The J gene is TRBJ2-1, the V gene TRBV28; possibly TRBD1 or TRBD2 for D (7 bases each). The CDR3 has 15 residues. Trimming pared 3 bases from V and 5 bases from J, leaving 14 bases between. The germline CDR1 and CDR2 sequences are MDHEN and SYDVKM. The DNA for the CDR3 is TGTGCCAGCAGTTTTCAGGGGGGGCCCCACAATGAGCAGTTCTTC. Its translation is CASSFQGGPHNEQFF.

The CDR3 bases are TGTGCCAGCAGTTTAGAGTCAGGGAATAACTATGGCTACACCTTC. This translates into CASSLESGNNYGYTF. The chain combines TRBV12-3 or TRBV12-4 with TRBJ1-2, with D perhaps TRBD1 (5 bases). The V and J ends lost 1 base and 1 base respectively, with 10 bases between them. The CDR3 runs to 15 residues.

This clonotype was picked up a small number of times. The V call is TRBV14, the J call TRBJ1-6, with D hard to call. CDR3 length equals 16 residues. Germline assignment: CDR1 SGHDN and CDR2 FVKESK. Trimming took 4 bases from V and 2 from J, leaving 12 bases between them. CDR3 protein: CASSPQLGTYNSPLHF. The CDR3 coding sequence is TGTGCCAGCAGCCCGCAGTTGGGGACCTATAATTCACCCCTCCACTTT. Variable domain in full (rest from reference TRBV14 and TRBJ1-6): EAGVTQFPSHSVIEKGQTVTLRCDPISGHDNLYWYRRVMGKEIKFLLHFVKESKQDESGMPNNRFLAERTGGTYSTLKVQPAELEDSGVYFCASSPQLGTYNSPLHFGNGTRLTVT.

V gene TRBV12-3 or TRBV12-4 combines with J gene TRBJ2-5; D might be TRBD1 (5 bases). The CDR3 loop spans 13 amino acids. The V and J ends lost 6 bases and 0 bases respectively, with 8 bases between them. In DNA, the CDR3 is TGTGCCAGCAGACTGGACAACCAAGAGACCCAGTACTTC. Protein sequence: CASRLDNQETQYF.

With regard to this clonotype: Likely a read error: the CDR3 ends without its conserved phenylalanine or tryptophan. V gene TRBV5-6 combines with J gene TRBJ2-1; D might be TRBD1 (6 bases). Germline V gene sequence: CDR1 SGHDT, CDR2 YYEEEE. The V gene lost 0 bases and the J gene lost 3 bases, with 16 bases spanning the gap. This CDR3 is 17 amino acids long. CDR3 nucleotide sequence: TGTGCCAGCAGCTTGGATTGGGGGCCAGGGGACTACAATGAGCAGTTCTTG. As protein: CASSLDWGPGDYNEQFL.

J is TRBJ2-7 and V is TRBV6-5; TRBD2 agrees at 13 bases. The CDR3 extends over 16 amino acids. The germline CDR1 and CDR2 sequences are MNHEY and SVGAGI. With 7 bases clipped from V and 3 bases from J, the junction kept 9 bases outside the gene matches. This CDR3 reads CASTRLAGGPFYEQYF. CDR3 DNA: TGTGCCAGCACCAGACTAGCGGGAGGCCCCTTCTACGAGCAGTACTTC.